This TCR beta chain emerged from a study of blood T cells in healthy people across ages. The CDR3 has 20 residues. V was clipped by 0 bases and J by 2 bases, with 26 bases between them. Per germline, CDR1 SGDLS and CDR2 YYNGEE. A sample-barcoded 5' primer and a J-beta primer mix were used in a second PCR of roughly 7 to 12 cycles. Unique molecular identifiers of 12 random nucleotides labeled each cDNA. TCRdb recomputed calls from the 5' RACE reads with MiXCR, one row per CDR3 protein. The sample yields 1 million or so distinct CDR3 sequences, more than 40% seen once. This sequence joins TRBV9 and TRBJ2-5, with TRBD1 as a possible D gene (5 bases). The sequenced sample was blood. The sequence was collected from an older woman in good health. In nucleotides, the CDR3 is TGTGCCAGCAGCGTAGGTGAAGGGGTGGGTAAGATCGGGTGGCAAGAGACCCAGTACTTC. Its translation is CASSVGEGVGKIGWQETQYF.